Below are 8 T cell receptor beta chains sequenced from a single sample in a study of blood T cell repertoires in COVID-19. Generated by immunoSEQ multiplex PCR, the TCRdb table keeps only in-frame clones and is missing some. The repertoire consists of about 56,000 clones, with around 89% occurring once and the leading ten covering 15% to 25%. Sequencing input: peripheral blood. The receptors shown here come from a human donor in a cohort sampled during active COVID-19.

This clone came up a few times. The chain recombines TRBV6-2 or TRBV6-3 with TRBJ2-7, with D possibly matching TRBD1 (6 bases). The germline gives CDR1 MNHEY, CDR2 SVGEGT. The V end lost 2 bases, the J end lost 4 bases, and 9 bases lay between the germline ends. The CDR3 has 13 residues. CDR3 sequence reads: CASSYKQGYEQYF. The CDR3, as DNA: TGTGCCAGCAGTTACAAACAGGGTTACGAGCAGTACTTC.

CDR3 DNA: TGTGCCAGCAGCACCGACACAGGGGGAGGAGATGAAAAACTGTTTTTT. Its protein product is CASSTDTGGGDEKLFF. The chain has TRBV5-6 and TRBJ1-4; 8 nucleotides match TRBD1. Germline V CDR1 and CDR2: SGHDT, YYEEEE. Trimming removed 4 bases from V and 6 bases from J; junction bases left unmatched: 11. There are 16 residues in the CDR3. Together with reference TRBV5-6 and TRBJ1-4, the CDR3 gives the full variable domain: DAGVTQSPTHLIKTRGQQVTLRCSPKSGHDTVSWYQQALGQGPQFIFQYYEEEERQRGNFPDRFSGHQFPNYSSELNVNALLLGDSALYLCASSTDTGGGDEKLFFGSGTQLSVL.

This rearrangement joins TRBV11-2 to TRBJ2-2; possible D gene TRBD2, 5 bases. Germline CDR1 is SGHAT and CDR2 is FQNNGV. CDR3 size: 14 residues. Trimming pared 1 base from V and 9 bases from J, leaving 12 bases between. The DNA for the CDR3 is TGTGCCAGCAGCTTAGGTATAGGAGGTCGGGAGCTGTTTTTT. Its protein product is CASSLGIGGRELFF.

V is TRBV18 and J is TRBJ2-5; 7 nucleotides match TRBD2. Germline V lookup: CDR1 KGHSH, CDR2 LQKENI. V lost 4 bases and J lost 2; bases outside the gene matches: 7. The CDR3 is 15 residues long. For the CDR3, the DNA is TGTGCCAGCTCACGACGGGCTAGCGGACAAGAGACCCAGTACTTC. Its translation is CASSRRASGQETQYF.

J is TRBJ2-1 and V is TRBV5-6; tentative D call: TRBD1 (6 bases). The CDR3 extends over 13 amino acids. V gave up 4 bases and J gave up 4 bases, with 9 bases separating them. Germline lookup yields CDR1 SGHDT and CDR2 YYEEEE. This CDR3 reads CASSKTGYNEQFF. DNA for the CDR3: TGTGCCAGCAGCAAGACAGGTTACAATGAGCAGTTCTTC.

The V gene is TRBV19, the J gene TRBJ1-6; TRBD1 matches 7 bases. Trimming removed 3 bases from V and 5 bases from J; junction bases left unmatched: 4. CDR1 and CDR2 (germline): LNHDA, SQIVND (reference sequence). The CDR3 has 15 residues. CDR3 region: CASSIKRGHNSPLHF. The CDR3 DNA reads TGTGCCAGTAGTATTAAAAGGGGGCATAATTCACCCCTCCACTTT.

V usage is TRBV7-9 and J usage is TRBJ1-1; D uncertain. Germline CDR1 SEHNR, CDR2 FQNEAQ (reference sequence). The CDR3 extends over 13 amino acids. The V and J ends lost 2 bases and 3 bases respectively, with 7 bases between them. CDR3 sequence: CASSLNTYTEAFF. CDR3 nucleotide sequence: TGTGCCAGCAGCTTAAACACCTACACTGAAGCTTTCTTT.

This chain uses TRBV12-3 or TRBV12-4 with TRBJ1-6; no firm D call. This CDR3 region has 13 residues. Trimming removed 9 bases at V and 8 bases at J, with 14 bases between. The CDR3 here is CASQNARYSPLHF. As DNA, the CDR3 is TGTGCCAGTCAGAACGCGAGGTATTCACCCCTCCACTTT.